This T cell receptor (beta chain) was recovered during a study of cytomegalovirus exposure and HLA in healthy donors. Use of 60 Vbeta and 13 Jbeta primers characterized the PCR. Sequencing was performed with immunoSEQ multiplex PCR; in TCRdb, only in-frame clones are kept and a portion is missing. Found here are some 110,000 clones, roughly 80% of them singletons; the top ten hold about a fifth. The CDR3 has 16 amino acids. V dropped 2 bases and J dropped 7; count of bases not matched to a gene: 5. The germline V gene encodes CDR1 SGHVS and CDR2 FQNEAQ. The clonotype originates from a man aged 30 to 45 in good health and CMV-seropositive. The chain combines TRBV7-8 with TRBJ2-1; 13 bases map to TRBD2. The sample taken for sequencing was PBMCs. DNA for the CDR3: TGTGCCAGCAGCTTAATCTGGACTAGCGGGAGTAATGAGCAGTTCTTC. As protein: CASSLIWTSGSNEQFF.